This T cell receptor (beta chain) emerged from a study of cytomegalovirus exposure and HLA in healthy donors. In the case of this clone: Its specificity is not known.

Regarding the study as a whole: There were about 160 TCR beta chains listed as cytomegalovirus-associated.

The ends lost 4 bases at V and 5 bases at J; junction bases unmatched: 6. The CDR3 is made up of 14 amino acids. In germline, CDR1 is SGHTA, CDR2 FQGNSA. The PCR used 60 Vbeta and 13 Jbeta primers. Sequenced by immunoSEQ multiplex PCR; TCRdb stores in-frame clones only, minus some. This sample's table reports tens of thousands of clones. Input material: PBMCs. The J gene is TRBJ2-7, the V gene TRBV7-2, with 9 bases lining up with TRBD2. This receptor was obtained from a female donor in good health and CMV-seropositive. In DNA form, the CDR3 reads TGTGCCAGCAGCTACCAGCGGGGGGTTAACGAGCAGTACTTC. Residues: CASSYQRGVNEQYF.